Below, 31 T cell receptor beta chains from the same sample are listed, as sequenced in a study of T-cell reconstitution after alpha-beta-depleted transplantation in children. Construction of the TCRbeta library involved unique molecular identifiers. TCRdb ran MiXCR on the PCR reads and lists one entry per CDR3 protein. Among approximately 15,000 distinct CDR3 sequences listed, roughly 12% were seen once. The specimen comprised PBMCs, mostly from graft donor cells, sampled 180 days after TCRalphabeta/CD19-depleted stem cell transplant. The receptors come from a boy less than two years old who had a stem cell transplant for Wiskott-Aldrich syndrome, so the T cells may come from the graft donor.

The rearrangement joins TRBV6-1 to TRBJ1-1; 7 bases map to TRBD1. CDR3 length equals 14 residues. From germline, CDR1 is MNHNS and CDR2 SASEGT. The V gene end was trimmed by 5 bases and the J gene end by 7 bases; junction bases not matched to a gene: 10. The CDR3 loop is CASSRTGTAGEAFF. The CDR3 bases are TGTGCCAGCAGTCGGACAGGCACGGCCGGTGAAGCTTTCTTT.

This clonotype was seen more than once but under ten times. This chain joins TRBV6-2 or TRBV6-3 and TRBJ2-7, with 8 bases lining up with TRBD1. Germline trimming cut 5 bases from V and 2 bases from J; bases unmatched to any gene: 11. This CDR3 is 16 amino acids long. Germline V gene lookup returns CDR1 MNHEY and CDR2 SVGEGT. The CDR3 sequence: CASSPSADRGTYEQYF. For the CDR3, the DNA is TGTGCCAGCAGTCCCAGCGCCGACAGGGGCACCTACGAGCAGTACTTC.

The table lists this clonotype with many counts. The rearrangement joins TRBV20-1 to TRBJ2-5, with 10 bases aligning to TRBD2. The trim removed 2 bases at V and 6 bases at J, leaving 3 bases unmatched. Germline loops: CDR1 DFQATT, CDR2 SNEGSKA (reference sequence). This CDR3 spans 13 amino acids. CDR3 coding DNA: TGCAGTGCTAGACTAGCGGGAGTAAAGACCCAGTACTTC. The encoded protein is CSARLAGVKTQYF.

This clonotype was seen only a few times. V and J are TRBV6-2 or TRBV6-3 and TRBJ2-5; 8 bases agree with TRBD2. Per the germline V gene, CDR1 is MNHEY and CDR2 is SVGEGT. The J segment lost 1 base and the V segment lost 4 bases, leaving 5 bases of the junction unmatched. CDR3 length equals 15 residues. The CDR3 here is CASSFITSGQETQYF. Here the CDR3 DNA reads TGTGCCAGCAGTTTCATTACTAGCGGCCAAGAGACCCAGTACTTC.

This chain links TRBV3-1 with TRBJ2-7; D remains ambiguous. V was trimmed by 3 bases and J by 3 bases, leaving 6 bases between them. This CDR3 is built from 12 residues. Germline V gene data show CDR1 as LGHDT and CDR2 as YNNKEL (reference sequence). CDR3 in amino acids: CASSQDLYEQYF. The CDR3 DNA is TGTGCCAGCAGCCAGGACCTCTACGAGCAGTACTTC.

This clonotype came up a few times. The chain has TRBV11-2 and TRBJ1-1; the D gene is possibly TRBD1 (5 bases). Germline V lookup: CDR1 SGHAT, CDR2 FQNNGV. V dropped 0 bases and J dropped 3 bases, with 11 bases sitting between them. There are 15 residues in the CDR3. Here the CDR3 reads CASSLEIQGHTEAFF. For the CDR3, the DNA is TGTGCCAGCAGCTTAGAGATCCAGGGACACACTGAAGCTTTCTTT.

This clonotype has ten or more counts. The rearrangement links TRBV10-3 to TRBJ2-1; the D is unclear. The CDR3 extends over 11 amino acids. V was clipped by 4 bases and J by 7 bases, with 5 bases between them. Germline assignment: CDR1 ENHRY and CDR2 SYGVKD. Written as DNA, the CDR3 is TGTGCCATCAGTGTCCAGAATGAGCAGTTCTTC. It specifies CAISVQNEQFF.

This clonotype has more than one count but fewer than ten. CDR3 in DNA: TGTGCCATCAGTCAAATAGACCGAGCCTACGAGCAGTACTTC. It encodes CAISQIDRAYEQYF. The rearrangement joins TRBV10-3 to TRBJ2-7; D gene ambiguous. Germline CDR1 ENHRY, CDR2 SYGVKD. This CDR3 spans 14 amino acids. Deletions cut 5 bases from V and 2 bases from J, with 13 bases between.

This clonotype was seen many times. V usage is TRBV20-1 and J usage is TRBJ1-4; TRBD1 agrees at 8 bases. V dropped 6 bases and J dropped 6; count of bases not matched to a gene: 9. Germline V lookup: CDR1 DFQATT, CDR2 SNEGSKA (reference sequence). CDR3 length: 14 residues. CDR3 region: CSARSGTGDEKLFF. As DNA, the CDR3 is TGCAGTGCCCGGTCCGGGACAGGCGATGAAAAACTGTTTTTT.

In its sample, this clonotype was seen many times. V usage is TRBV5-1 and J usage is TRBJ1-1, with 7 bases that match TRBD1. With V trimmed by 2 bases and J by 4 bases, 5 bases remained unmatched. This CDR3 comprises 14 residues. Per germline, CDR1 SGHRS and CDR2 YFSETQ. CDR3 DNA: TGCGCCAGCAGCTTCGACAGGGTCGCCACTGAAGCTTTCTTT. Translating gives CASSFDRVATEAFF.

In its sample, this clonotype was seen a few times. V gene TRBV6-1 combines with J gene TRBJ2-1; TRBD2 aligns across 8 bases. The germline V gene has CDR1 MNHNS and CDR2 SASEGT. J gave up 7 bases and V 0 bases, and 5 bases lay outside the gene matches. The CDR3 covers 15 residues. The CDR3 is CASSEASGTHNEQFF. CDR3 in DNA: TGTGCCAGCAGTGAAGCTAGCGGGACCCATAATGAGCAGTTCTTC.

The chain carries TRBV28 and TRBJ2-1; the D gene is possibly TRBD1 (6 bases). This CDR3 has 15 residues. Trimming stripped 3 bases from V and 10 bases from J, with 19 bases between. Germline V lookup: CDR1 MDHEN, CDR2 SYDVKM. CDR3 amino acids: CASSFPNRALLEQFF. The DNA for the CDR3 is TGTGCCAGCAGTTTTCCCAACAGGGCGCTCCTAGAGCAGTTCTTC.

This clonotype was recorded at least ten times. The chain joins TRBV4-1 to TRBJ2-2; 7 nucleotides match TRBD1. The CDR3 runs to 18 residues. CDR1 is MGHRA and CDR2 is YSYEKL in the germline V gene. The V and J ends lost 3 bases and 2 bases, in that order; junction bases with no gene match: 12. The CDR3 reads CASSHQRRTGGNTGELFF. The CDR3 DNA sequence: TGCGCCAGCAGCCACCAAAGGCGGACAGGAGGAAACACCGGGGAGCTGTTTTTT.

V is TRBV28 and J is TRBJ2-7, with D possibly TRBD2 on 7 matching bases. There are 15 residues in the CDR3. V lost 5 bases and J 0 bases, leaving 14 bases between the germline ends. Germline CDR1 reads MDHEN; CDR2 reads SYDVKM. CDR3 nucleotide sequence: TGTGCCAGCAGTCTCCCCGGGGGGCTCTCCTACGAGCAGTACTTC. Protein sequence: CASSLPGGLSYEQYF.

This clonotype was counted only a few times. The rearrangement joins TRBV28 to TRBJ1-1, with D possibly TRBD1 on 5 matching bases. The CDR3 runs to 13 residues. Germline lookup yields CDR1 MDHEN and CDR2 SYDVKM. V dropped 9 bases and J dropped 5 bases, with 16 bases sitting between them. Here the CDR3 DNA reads TGTGCCAGAAAGGGGAGCTCGAGGACTGAAGCTTTCTTT. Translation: CARKGSSRTEAFF. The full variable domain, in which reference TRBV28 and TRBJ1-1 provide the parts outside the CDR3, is DVKVTQSSRYLVKRTGEKVFLECVQDMDHENMFWYRQDPGLGLRLIYFSYDVKMKEKGDIPEGYSVSREKKERFSLILESASTNQTSMYLCARKGSSRTEAFFGQGTRLTVV.

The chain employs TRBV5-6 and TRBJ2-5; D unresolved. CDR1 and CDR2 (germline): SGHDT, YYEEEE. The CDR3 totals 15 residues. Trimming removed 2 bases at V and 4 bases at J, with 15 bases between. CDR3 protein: CASSFNSFSTETQYF. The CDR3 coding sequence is TGTGCCAGCAGCTTTAACAGCTTCTCCACAGAGACCCAGTACTTC. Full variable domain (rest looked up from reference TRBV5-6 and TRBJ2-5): DAGVTQSPTHLIKTRGQQVTLRCSPKSGHDTVSWYQQALGQGPQFIFQYYEEEERQRGNFPDRFSGHQFPNYSSELNVNALLLGDSALYLCASSFNSFSTETQYFGPGTRLLVL.

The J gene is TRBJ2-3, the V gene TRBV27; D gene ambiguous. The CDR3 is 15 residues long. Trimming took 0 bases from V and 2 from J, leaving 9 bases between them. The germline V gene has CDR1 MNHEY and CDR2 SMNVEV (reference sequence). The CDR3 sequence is CASSLSSTLTDTQYF. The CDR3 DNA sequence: TGTGCCAGCAGTTTATCTTCTACCCTCACAGATACGCAGTATTTT.

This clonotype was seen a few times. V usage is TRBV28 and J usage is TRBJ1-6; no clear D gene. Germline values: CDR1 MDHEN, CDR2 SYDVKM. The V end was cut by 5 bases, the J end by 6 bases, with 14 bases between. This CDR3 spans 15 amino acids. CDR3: CASSPRTGFNSPLHF. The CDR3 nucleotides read TGTGCCAGCAGTCCCCGGACGGGGTTTAATTCACCCCTCCACTTT.

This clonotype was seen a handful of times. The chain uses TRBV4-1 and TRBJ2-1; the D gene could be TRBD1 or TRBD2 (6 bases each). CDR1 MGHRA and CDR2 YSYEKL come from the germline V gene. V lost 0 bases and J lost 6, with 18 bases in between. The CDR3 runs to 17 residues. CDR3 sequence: CASSQELPNPGANEQFF. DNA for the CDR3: TGCGCCAGCAGCCAAGAACTTCCGAACCCGGGGGCCAATGAGCAGTTCTTC.

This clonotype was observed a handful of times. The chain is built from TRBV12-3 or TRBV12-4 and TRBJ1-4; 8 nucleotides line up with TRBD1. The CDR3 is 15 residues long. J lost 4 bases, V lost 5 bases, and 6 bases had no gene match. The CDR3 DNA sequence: TGTGCCAGCAGTCTCGGGACAGGCCTTAATGAAAAACTGTTTTTT. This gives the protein CASSLGTGLNEKLFF.

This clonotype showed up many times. CDR3 nucleotides: TGTGCCACCAGCAGAGATGGGCACCTAAATGAAAAACTGTTTTTT. Amino acid sequence: CATSRDGHLNEKLFF. The chain carries TRBV15 and TRBJ1-4, with D uncertain. The CDR3 is 15 amino acids. Germline loops: CDR1 LNHNV, CDR2 YYDKDF (reference sequence). With 0 bases removed from V and 5 bases from J, the gap between germline ends came to 10 bases. Variable domain in full (rest from reference TRBV15 and TRBJ1-4): DAMVIQNPRYQVTQFGKPVTLSCSQTLNHNVMYWYQQKSSQAPKLLFHYYDKDFNNEADTPDNFQSRRPNTSFCFLDIRSPGLGDTAMYLCATSRDGHLNEKLFFGSGTQLSVL.

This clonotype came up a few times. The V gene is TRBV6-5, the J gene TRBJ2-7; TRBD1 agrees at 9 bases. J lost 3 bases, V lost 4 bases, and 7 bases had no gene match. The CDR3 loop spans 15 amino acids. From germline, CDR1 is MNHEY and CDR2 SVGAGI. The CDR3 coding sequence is TGTGCCAGCAGTTCTTTCCCGGACAGGGGCTACGAGCAGTACTTC. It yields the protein CASSSFPDRGYEQYF.

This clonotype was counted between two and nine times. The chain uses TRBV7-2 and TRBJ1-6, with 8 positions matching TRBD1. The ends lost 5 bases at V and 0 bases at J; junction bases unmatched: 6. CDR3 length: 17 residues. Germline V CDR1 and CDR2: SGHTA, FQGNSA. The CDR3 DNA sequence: TGTGCCAGCAGCCCGAGGACAGGGCGCTCCTATAATTCACCCCTCCACTTT. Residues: CASSPRTGRSYNSPLHF.

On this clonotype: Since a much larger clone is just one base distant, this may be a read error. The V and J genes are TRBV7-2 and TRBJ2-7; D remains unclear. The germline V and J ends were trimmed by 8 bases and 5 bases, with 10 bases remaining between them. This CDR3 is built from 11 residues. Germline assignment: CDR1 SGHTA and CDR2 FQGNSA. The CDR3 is CASGHSHEQYF. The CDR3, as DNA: TGTGCCAGCGGCCATAGCCACGAGCAGTACTTC.

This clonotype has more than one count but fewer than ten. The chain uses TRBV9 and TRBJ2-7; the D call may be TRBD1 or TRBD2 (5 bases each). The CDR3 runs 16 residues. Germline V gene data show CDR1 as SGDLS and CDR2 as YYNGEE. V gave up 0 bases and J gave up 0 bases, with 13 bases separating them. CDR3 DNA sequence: TGTGCCAGCAGCGTAGGTAGTCGGGACGGCTCCTACGAGCAGTACTTC. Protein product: CASSVGSRDGSYEQYF. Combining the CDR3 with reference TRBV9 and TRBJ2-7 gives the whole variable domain DSGVTQTPKHLITATGQRVTLRCSPRSGDLSVYWYQQSLDQGLQFLIQYYNGEERAKGNILERFSAQQFPDLHSELNLSSLELGDSALYFCASSVGSRDGSYEQYFGPGTRLTVT.

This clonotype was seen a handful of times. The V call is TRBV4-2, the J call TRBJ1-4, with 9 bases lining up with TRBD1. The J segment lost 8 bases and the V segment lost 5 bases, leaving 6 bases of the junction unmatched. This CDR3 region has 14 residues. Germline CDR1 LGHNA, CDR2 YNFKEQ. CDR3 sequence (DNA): TGTGCCAGCAGCACTCCCGGGACAGGGGAAAAACTGTTTTTT. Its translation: CASSTPGTGEKLFF.

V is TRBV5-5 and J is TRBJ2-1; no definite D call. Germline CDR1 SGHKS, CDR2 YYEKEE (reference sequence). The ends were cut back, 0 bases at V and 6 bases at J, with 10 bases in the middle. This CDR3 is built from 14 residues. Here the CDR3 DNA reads TGTGCCAGCAGCTTGGGAGTGTCAGGCAATGAGCAGTTCTTC. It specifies CASSLGVSGNEQFF.

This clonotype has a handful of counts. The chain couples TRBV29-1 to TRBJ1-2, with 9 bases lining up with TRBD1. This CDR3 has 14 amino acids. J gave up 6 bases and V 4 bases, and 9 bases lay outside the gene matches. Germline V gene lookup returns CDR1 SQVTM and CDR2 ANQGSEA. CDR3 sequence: CSVVTPGTGNGYTF. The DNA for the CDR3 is TGCAGCGTTGTGACACCCGGGACAGGGAATGGCTACACCTTC.

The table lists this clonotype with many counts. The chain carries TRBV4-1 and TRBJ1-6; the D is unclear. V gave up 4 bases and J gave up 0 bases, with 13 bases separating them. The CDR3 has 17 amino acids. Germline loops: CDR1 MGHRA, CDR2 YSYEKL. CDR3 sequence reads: CASSLHPKSSYNSPLHF. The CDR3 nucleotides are TGCGCCAGCAGCCTGCACCCAAAGAGCTCCTATAATTCACCCCTCCACTTT.

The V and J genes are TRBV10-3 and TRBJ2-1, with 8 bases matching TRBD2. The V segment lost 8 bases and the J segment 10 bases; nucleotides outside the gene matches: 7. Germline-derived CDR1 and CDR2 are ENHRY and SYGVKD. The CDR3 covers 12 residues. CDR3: CAIRGLAAEQFF. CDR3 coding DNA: TGTGCCATCCGCGGACTAGCCGCCGAGCAGTTCTTC.

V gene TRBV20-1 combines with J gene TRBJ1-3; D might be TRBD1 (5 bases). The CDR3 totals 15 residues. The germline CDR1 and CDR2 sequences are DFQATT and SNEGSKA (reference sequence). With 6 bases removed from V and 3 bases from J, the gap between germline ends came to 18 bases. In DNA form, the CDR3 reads TGCAGTGCCCGGAACCCGCAAGGGGTTGGAAACACCATATATTTT. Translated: CSARNPQGVGNTIYF.